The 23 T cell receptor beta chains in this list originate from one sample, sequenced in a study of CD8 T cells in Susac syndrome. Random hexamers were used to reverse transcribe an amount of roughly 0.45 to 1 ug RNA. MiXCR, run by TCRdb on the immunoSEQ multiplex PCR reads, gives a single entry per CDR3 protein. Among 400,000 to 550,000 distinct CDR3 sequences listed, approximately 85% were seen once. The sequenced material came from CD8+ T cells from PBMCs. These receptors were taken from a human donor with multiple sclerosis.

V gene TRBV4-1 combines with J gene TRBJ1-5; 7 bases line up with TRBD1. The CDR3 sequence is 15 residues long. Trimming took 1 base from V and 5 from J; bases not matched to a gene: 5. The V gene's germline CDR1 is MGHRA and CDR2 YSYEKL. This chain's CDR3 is CASSQVLTGDQPQHF. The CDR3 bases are TGCGCCAGCAGCCAAGTTTTAACAGGGGATCAGCCCCAGCATTTT.

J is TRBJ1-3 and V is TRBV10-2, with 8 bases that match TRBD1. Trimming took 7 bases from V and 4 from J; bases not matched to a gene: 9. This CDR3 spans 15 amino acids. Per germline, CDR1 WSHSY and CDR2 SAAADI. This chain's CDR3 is CASNPDRAVGNTIYF. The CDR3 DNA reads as TGCGCCAGCAATCCGGACAGGGCAGTCGGAAACACCATATATTTT.

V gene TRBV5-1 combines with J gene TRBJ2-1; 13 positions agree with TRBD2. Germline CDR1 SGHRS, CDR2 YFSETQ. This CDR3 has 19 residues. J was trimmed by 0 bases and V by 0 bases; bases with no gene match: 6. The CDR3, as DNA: TGCGCCAGCAGCTTGGCCGGGGGACTAGCGGGGTTCTCCTACAATGAGCAGTTCTTC. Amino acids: CASSLAGGLAGFSYNEQFF.

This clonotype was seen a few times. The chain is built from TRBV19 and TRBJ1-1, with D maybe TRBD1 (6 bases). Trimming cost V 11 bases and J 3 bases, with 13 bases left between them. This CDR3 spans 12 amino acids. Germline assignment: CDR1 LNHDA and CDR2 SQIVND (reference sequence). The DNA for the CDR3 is TGTGCCTCGAGGGGGGGGTACACTGAAGCTTTCTTT. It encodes CASRGGYTEAFF. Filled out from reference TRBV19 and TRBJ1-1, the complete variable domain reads DGGITQSPKYLFRKEGQNVTLSCEQNLNHDAMYWYRQDPGQGLRLIYYSQIVNDFQKGDIAEGYSVSREKKESFPLTVTSAQKNPTAFYLCASRGGYTEAFFGQGTRLTVV.

CDR3 protein: CASSGAGLYYGYTF. CDR3 nucleotides: TGTGCCAGCAGTGGTGCAGGGCTATACTATGGCTACACCTTC. This chain joins TRBV25-1 and TRBJ1-2; weak D call: TRBD1 (5 bases). The V end lost 4 bases, the J end lost 3 bases, and 12 bases lay between the germline ends. Germline V gene data show CDR1 as MGHDK and CDR2 as SYGVNS. This CDR3 has 14 residues.

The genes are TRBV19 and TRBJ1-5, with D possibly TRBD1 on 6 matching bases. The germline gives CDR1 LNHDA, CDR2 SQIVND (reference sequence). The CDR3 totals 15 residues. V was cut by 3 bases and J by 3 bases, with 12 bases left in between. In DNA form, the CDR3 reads TGTGCCAGTAGTATCGTGGACAGCTCCAATCAGCCCCAGCATTTT. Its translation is CASSIVDSSNQPQHF.

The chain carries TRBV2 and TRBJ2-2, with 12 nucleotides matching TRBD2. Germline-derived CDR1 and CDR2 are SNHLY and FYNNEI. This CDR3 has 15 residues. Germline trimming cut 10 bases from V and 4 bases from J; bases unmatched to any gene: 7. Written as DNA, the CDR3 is TGTGCCACGTTACTAGCGGGAGGTGGCACCGGGGAGCTGTTTTTT. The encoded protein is CATLLAGGGTGELFF.

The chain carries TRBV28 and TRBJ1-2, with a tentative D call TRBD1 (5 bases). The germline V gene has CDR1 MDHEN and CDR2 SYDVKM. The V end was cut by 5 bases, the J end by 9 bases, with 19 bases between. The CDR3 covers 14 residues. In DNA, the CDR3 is TGTGCCAGCAGTACTGACAGTAAAACTGTCAGCTACACCTTC. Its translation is CASSTDSKTVSYTF.

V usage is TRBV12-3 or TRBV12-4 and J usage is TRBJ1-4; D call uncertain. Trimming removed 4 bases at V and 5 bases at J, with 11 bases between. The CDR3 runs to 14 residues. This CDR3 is CASSSADGNEKLFF. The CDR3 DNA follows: TGTGCCAGCAGTTCCGCGGACGGAAATGAAAAACTGTTTTTT.

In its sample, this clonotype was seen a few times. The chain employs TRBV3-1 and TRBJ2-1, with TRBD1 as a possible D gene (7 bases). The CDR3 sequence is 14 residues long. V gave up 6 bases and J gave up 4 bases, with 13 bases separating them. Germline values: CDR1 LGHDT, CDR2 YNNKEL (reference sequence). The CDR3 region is CASSLQGGYNEQFF. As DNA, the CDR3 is TGTGCCAGCAGTCTTCAGGGGGGATACAATGAGCAGTTCTTC.

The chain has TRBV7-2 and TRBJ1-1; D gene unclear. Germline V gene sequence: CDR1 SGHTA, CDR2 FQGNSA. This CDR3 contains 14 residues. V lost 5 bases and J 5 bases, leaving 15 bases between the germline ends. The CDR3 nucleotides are TGTGCCAGCAGCGCCGCGGGGAGGGAAACTGAAGCTTTCTTT. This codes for CASSAAGRETEAFF.

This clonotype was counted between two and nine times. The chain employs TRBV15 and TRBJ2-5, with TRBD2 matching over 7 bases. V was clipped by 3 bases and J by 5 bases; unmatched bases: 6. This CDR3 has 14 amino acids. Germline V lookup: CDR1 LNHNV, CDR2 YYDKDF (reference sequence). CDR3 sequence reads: CATSRGGVAETQYF. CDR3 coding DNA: TGTGCCACCAGCAGGGGGGGGGTGGCGGAGACCCAGTACTTC.

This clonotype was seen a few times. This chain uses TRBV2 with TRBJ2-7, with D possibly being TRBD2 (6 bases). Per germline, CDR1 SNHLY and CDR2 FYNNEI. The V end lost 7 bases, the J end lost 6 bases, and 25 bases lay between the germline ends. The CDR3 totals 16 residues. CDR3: CASTLGVMAWRGEQYF. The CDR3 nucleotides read TGTGCCAGCACCCTAGGGGTTATGGCTTGGAGGGGCGAGCAGTACTTC.

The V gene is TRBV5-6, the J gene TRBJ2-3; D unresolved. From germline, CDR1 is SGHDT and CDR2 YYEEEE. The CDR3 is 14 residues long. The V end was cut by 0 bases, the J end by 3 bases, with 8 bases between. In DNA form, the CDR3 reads TGTGCCAGCAGCTTGGAGAGGCGTACAGATACGCAGTATTTT. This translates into CASSLERRTDTQYF.

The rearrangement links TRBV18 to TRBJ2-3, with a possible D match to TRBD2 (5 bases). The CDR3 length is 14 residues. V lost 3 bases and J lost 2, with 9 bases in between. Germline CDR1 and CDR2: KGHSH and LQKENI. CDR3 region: CASSPPGNTDTQYF. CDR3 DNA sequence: TGTGCCAGCTCACCCCCGGGAAACACAGATACGCAGTATTTT.

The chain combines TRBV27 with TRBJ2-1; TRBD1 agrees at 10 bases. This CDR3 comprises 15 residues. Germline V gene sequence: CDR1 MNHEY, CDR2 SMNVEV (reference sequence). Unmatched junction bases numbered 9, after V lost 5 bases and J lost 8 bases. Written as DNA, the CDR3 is TGTGCCAGCAGTCTCGGGACAGGGGAGTACGATGAGCAGTTCTTC. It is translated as CASSLGTGEYDEQFF.

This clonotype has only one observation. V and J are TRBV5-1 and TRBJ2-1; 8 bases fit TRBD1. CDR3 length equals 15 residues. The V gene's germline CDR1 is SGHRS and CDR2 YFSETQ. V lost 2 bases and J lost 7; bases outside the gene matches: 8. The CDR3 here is CASSLGQGMVNEQFF. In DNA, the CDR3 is TGCGCCAGCAGCTTAGGACAGGGAATGGTAAATGAGCAGTTCTTC.

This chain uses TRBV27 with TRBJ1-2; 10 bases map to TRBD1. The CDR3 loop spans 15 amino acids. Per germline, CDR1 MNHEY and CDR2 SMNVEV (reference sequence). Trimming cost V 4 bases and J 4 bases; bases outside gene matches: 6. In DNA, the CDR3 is TGTGCCAGCAGTTCCAGACAGGGGGCATTCTATGGCTACACCTTC. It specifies CASSSRQGAFYGYTF.

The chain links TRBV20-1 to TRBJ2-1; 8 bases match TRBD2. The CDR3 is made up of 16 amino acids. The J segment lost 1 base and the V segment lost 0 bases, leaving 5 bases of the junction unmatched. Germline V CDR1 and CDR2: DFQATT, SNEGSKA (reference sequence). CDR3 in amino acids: CSARDLLAESYNEQFF. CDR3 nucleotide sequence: TGCAGTGCTAGAGACCTACTAGCGGAATCCTACAATGAGCAGTTCTTC.

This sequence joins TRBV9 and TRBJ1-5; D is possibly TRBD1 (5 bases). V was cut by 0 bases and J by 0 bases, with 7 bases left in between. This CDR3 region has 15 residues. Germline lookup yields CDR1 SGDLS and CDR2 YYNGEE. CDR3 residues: CASSVGDGSNQPQHF. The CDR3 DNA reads TGTGCCAGCAGCGTAGGGGACGGTAGCAATCAGCCCCAGCATTTT.

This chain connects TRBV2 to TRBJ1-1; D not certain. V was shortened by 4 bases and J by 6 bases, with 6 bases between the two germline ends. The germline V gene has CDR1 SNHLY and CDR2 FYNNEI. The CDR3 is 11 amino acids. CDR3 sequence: CASSATPEAFF. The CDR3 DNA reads TGTGCCAGCAGTGCTACCCCTGAAGCTTTCTTT.

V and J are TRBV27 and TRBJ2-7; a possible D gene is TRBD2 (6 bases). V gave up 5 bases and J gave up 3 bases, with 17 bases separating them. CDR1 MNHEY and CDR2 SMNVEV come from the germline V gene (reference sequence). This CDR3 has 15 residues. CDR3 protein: CASSAVGTAHYEQYF. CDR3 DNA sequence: TGTGCCAGCAGTGCCGTCGGGACTGCTCACTACGAGCAGTACTTC.

CDR3 residues: CASSQEIGQINQPQHF. The CDR3 DNA sequence: TGCGCCAGCAGCCAAGAAATAGGCCAAATCAATCAGCCCCAGCATTTT. This chain uses TRBV4-1 with TRBJ1-5, with D uncertain. The CDR3 consists of 16 residues. The V gene lost 0 bases and the J gene lost 3 bases, with 12 bases spanning the gap. CDR1 is MGHRA, CDR2 YSYEKL, per germline.